One TCR beta chain is described in this entry. Its antigen remains undetermined. Base qualities are not provided; no much larger clone lies one nucleotide away. Using the deep immunoSEQ assay, multiplex PCR amplified TCR CDR3 regions from genomic DNA. Extracted genomic DNA from each cell subset was distributed evenly across all wells of several immunoSEQ 96-well plates, and each plate was treated as a replicate. For sorted subsets, around 200 ng genomic DNA, equal to approximately 30,000 T cell genomes, was loaded into each replicate PCR. The purified libraries were quantified using a Qubit 3.0 fluorometer, sized with a Bioanalyzer 2100, and then quantified again using the KAPA Library Quantification kit. A separate single-read 150-cycle Illumina NextSeq 550 flow cell was used to sequence each immunoSEQ 96-well plate. On the authors' methods: Because only junctional sequences without quality scores were contained in the immunoSEQ output, filtering matching that applied to full-length reads could not be performed. To assign V/J genes and CDR3, sequences were annotated against IMGT germline references using PyIR, a Python wrapper for IgBLAST v1.9. Reads were removed for weak V/J assignments (E-value above 1e-6), missing CDR3, stop codons, out-of-frame junctions, or ambiguous translated residues. V3J clonotypes were defined as sequences sharing an identical inferred V gene, J gene, and CDR3 amino acid sequence. Percentage overlap between repertoires was calculated by dividing the number of shared unique clonotypes by the size of the smaller repertoire. Richness of each repertoire was evaluated using RTK rarefaction, the Chao1 estimator, and Recon v2.1 estimates of unobserved clonotypes. Generation probabilities were computed with OLGA for all TCRbeta clonotypes obtained by the gDNA method from several donors. What TCRdb holds here is the immuneACCESS table cut down to in-frame rearrangements. Part of the clones is not present; checked against another copy, under half of the missing clones reflect an unresolved V gene, and the others are unexplained. Clone size and V and J calls were adopted from that table, with D and trimming inferred from the DNA. Counted in this sample were about 690,000 clones; about nine tenths of them appeared once. The ten biggest clones cover 34% of the sample.

From the cysteine through the phenylalanine, the CDR3 covers 15 amino acids. Kept here is only the CDR3 DNA, which spans 45 bases and is read in frame from base 1. A distance of 14 bases separates the germline ends of V and J, which lose 0 bases and 5 bases respectively. From a lookup of the germline V gene (reference sequence), CDR1 and CDR2 are MNHEY and SMNVEV. The data were obtained in a study of shared clonotypes between healthy human individuals (dated by TCRdb to about 2020). With respect to the entire study: The cohort comprised a couple of women and a few men aged 18 to 49 years. Libraries were prepared and TCR repertoires were sequenced by different laboratories using diverse techniques, in order to increase sequencing depth and limit assay-specific biases. For each donor, CD4 naive and CD4 memory were each given three plates, CD8 naive was given two plates, and CD8 memory was given one plate. Each donor's leukapheresis produced roughly between roughly 0.9 and 9 billion PBMCs. The study deeply sequenced blood TCR repertoires of about 5 healthy adults to estimate repertoire size and the extent of clonotype sharing between individuals.

Donors were healthy HIV-negative adults with no recently reported acute infections or vaccinations. Every donor was a Caucasian adult living in Nashville, Tennessee, USA. CD8 memory samples combined magnetically selected CD45RO+ cells with CCR7-negative CD45RA+ effector memory (TemRA) cells. Blood was obtained by leukapheresis, after which PBMCs were separated by Ficoll-Histopaque density gradient centrifugation and cryopreserved in liquid nitrogen vapor phase. Analytical flow cytometry was used to check the purity and quantity of each magnetically sorted T cell population. Genomic DNA was isolated from each sorted fraction and quantified by UV absorbance on a Nanodrop 2000c. Summary of the overall study and its limitations: Sampling was limited to blood, and TCR repertoires in tissue likely differ from TCR repertoires in blood. Higher generation probabilities were observed for clonotypes shared by all four sorted-subset donors than for non-shared clonotypes. Rarefaction of sorted-subset datasets indicated incomplete sequencing despite the large sequencing depth. Because the study included a small number of donors, the genetic and exposure-history diversity represented was limited. Larger estimated clonotype richness was generally found for naive subsets than for memory subsets. Based on pairwise subsampling, the degree of clonotype sharing among donors was expected to be affected by sequencing depth. When a handful of donors were compared, the shared fraction of clonotypes was around 5% for naive CD4, about 4% for naive CD8, roughly 2.5% for memory CD4, and approximately 0.4% for memory CD8.

The V and J segments used are TRBV27 and TRBJ2-7; no D gene can be assigned with confidence. The material sequenced was memory CD8+ T cells from PBMCs. According to the study, the label for this sample's cell subset or site signals: CD45RO+ cells pooled with CCR7-negative TemRA cells. The origin of this receptor is a man between 18 and 29 years old in good health. Some clones in this sample may be carry-over from other donors' samples. This receptor carries the CDR3 CASSLSEDPWDEQYF. The DNA is as follows: TGTGCCAGCAGTTTATCGGAAGACCCTTGGGACGAGCAGTACTTC.